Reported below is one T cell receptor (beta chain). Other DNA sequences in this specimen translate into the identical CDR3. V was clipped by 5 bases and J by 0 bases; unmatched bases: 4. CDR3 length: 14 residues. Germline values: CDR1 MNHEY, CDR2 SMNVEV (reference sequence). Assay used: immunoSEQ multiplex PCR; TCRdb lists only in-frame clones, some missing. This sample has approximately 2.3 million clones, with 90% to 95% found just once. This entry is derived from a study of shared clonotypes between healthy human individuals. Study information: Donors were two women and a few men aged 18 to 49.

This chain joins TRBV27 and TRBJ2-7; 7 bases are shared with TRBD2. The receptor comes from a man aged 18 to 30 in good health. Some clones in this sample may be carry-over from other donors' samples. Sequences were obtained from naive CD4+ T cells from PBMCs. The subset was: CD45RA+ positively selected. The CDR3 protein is CASSLSGYSYEQYF. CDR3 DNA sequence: TGTGCCAGCAGTCTTAGCGGGTACTCCTACGAGCAGTACTTC.